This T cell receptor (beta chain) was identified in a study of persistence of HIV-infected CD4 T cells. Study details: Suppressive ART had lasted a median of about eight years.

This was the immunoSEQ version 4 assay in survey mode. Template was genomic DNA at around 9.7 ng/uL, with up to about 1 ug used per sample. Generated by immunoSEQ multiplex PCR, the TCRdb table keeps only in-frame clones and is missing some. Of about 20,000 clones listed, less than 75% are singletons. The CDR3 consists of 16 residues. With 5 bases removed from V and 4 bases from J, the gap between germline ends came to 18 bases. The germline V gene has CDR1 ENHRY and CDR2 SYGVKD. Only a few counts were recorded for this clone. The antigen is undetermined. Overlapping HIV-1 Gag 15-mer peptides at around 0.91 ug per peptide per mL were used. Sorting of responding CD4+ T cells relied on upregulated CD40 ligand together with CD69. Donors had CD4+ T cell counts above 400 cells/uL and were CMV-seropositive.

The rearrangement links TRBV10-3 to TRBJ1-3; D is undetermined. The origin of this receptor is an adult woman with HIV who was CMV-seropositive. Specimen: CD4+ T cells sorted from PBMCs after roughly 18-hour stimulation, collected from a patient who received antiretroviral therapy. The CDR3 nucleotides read TGTGCCATCAGTAATACGGGCCCTTCGTTAGGAAACACCATATATTTT. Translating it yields CAISNTGPSLGNTIYF.